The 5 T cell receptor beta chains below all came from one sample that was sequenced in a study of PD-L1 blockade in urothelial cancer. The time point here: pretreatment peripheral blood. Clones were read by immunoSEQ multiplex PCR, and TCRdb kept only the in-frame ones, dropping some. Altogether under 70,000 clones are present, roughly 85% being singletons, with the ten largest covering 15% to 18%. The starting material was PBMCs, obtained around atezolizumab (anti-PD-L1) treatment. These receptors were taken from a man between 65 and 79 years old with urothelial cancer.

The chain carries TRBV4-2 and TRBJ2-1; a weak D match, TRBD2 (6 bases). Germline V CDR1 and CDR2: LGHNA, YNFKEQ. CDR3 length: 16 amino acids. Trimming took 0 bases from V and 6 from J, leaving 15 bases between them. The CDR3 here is CASSQDFGAGTNEQFF. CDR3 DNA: TGTGCCAGCAGCCAAGATTTCGGTGCGGGAACCAATGAGCAGTTCTTC.

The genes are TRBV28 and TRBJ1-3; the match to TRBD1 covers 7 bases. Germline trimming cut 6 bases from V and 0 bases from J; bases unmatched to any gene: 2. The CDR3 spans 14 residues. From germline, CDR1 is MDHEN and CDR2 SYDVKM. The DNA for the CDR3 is TGTGCCAGCAGCGACAGGGACTCTGGAAACACCATATATTTT. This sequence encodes CASSDRDSGNTIYF.

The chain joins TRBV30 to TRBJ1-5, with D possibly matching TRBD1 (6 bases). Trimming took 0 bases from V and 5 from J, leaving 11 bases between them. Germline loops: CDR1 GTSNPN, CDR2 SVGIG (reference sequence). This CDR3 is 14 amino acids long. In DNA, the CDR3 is TGTGCCTGGAGTGTATGGACAGCGGATCAGCCCCAGCATTTT. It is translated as CAWSVWTADQPQHF. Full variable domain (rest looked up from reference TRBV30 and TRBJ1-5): SQTIHQWPATLVQPVGSPLSLECTVEGTSNPNLYWYRQAAGRGLQLLFYSVGIGQISSEVPQNLSASRPQDRQFILSSKKLLLSDSGFYLCAWSVWTADQPQHFGDGTRLSIL.

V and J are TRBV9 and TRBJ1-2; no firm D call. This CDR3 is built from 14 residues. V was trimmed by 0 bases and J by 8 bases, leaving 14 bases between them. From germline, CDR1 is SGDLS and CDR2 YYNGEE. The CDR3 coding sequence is TGTGCCAGCAGCGTAGCGAGCCCGGGAGGGGGCTACACCTTC. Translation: CASSVASPGGGYTF.

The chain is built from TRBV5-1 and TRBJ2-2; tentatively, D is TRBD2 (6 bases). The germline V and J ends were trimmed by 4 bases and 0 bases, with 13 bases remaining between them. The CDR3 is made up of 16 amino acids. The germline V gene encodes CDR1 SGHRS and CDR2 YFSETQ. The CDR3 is CASSRLSGPNTGELFF. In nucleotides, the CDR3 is TGCGCCAGCAGCCGTTTAAGCGGGCCGAACACCGGGGAGCTGTTTTTT.